Here is one TCR beta chain with its context. The antigen is unknown. Trimming shortened V by 5 bases and J by 5 bases, and 13 bases separated the two germline ends. The germline CDR1 and CDR2 sequences are MNHEY and SMNVEV (reference sequence). The CDR3 is 14 residues long. This record comes from a study of T cell responses to AZD1222 COVID-19 vaccine. Study outcomes and limitations: Breadth and depth of Spike-specific TCRs rose after two AZD1222 doses. Only a handful of AZD1222 recipients, five to seven in all, had baseline seropositivity. Donors, mostly white British, included more females; clonal diversity was possibly underestimated.

Assay used: immunoSEQ multiplex PCR; TCRdb lists only in-frame clones, some missing. The sample lists approximately 140,000 clones; 90% to 95% were seen once. The sequencing here drew on peripheral blood, taken 28 days after the second AZD1222 dose. The TCR comes from an adult who received the AZD1222 COVID-19 vaccine. This chain connects TRBV27 to TRBJ2-1; D may be TRBD2 (5 bases). The CDR3 protein is CASSALGIHNEQFF. The CDR3 DNA follows: TGTGCCAGCAGTGCCCTCGGGATTCACAATGAGCAGTTCTTC.